The 11 T cell receptor beta chains below all came from one sample that was sequenced in a study of vaccination and CD4 T cells after COVID-19. Specified treatment: 10-day PBMC culture with coronavirus spike peptide pools or control peptides (ViraFEST assay). At the Johns Hopkins FTIC core, DNA taken from cultured CD4+ T cells was sequenced by way of the Oncomine TCR Beta short-read assay. One entry per CDR3 protein, called by TCRdb with MiXCR from the PCR reads. The sample shows more than 10,000 distinct CDR3 sequences, roughly half of them seen only once. Antigen specificity for these receptors is unknown. Source: cultured CD4+ T cells from blood, taken after SARS-CoV-2 vaccination. Receptors were obtained from a human donor with COVID-19.

This CDR3 is CSARDHRTTNEKLFF. Here the CDR3 DNA reads TGCAGTGCTAGAGATCACCGGACAACTAATGAAAAACTGTTTTTT. The rearrangement links TRBV20-1 to TRBJ1-4; D is uncertain. Germline loops: CDR1 DFQATT, CDR2 SNEGSKA (reference sequence). The CDR3 is 15 amino acids. V was shortened by 0 bases and J by 0 bases, with 8 bases between the two germline ends.

The chain joins TRBV6-1 to TRBJ2-7; D perhaps matches TRBD2 (7 bases). The CDR3 spans 14 residues. V lost 7 bases and J 0 bases, leaving 13 bases between the germline ends. Germline loops: CDR1 MNHNS, CDR2 SASEGT. The CDR3 DNA reads as TGTGCCAGCAATACAGGGACTAACTCCTACGAGCAGTACTTC. Translation: CASNTGTNSYEQYF.

The chain recombines TRBV7-9 with TRBJ1-2; 7 bases match TRBD1. Trimming took 1 base from V and 0 from J; bases not matched to a gene: 5. This CDR3 comprises 16 residues. The germline V gene has CDR1 SEHNR and CDR2 FQNEAQ (reference sequence). CDR3: CASSLGTGTANYGYTF. Written as DNA, the CDR3 is TGTGCCAGCAGCTTAGGAACCGGGACAGCTAACTATGGCTACACCTTC.

The rearrangement links TRBV6-1 to TRBJ2-7; D possibly corresponds to TRBD1 (6 bases). V dropped 6 bases and J dropped 3 bases, with 9 bases sitting between them. Germline CDR1 reads MNHNS; CDR2 reads SASEGT. CDR3 length equals 12 residues. The CDR3 nucleotides read TGTGCCAGCAGCCGGGACAACTACGAGCAGTACTTC. Its protein is CASSRDNYEQYF.

V gene TRBV27 combines with J gene TRBJ1-6, with D possibly TRBD1 on 6 matching bases. The V gene lost 0 bases and the J gene lost 6 bases, with 12 bases spanning the gap. The CDR3 has 16 residues. The germline V gene has CDR1 MNHEY and CDR2 SMNVEV (reference sequence). Here the CDR3 DNA reads TGTGCCAGCAGTTTATCGGGGGGGGCCCCTAATTCACCCCTCCACTTT. As protein: CASSLSGGAPNSPLHF.

This chain uses TRBV7-8 with TRBJ1-2; D call uncertain. The V end lost 0 bases, the J end lost 5 bases, and 4 bases lay between the germline ends. The CDR3 runs 12 residues. Germline V gene lookup returns CDR1 SGHVS and CDR2 FQNEAQ. The CDR3 bases are TGTGCCAGCAGCTTAGCGCAGTATGGCTACACCTTC. It yields the protein CASSLAQYGYTF. The variable domain in full, completed from reference TRBV7-8 and TRBJ1-2, reads GAGVSQSPRYKVAKRGQDVALRCDPISGHVSLFWYQQALGQGPEFLTYFQNEAQLDKSGLPSDRFFAERPEGSVSTLKIQRTQQEDSAVYLCASSLAQYGYTFGSGTRLTVV.

The chain uses TRBV7-9 and TRBJ1-1, with D possibly matching TRBD1 (5 bases). CDR1 and CDR2 (germline): SEHNR, FQNEAQ (reference sequence). The CDR3 runs 13 residues. V was shortened by 5 bases and J by 2 bases, with 9 bases between the two germline ends. The chain's CDR3 is CASSQGHNTEAFF. The CDR3 DNA reads TGTGCCAGCAGCCAAGGACATAACACTGAAGCTTTCTTT.

This chain uses TRBV6-2 or TRBV6-3 with TRBJ2-4; tentatively, D is TRBD1 or TRBD2 (5 bases each). Trimming removed 7 bases at V and 6 bases at J, with 16 bases between. The germline V gene encodes CDR1 MNHEY and CDR2 SVGEGT. The CDR3 loop spans 14 amino acids. The CDR3 here is CASTLSGPGNIQYF. The CDR3 nucleotides read TGTGCCAGCACCCTTTCGGGGCCCGGAAACATTCAGTACTTC.

The V and J genes are TRBV6-5 and TRBJ2-3; the D is unclear. The CDR3 extends over 15 amino acids. Trimming removed 4 bases from V and 2 bases from J, with 13 bases in between. The V gene's germline CDR1 is MNHEY and CDR2 SVGAGI. Written as DNA, the CDR3 is TGTGCCAGCAGTTCCGTAAGGGATCCCACAGATACGCAGTATTTT. Its protein is CASSSVRDPTDTQYF.

This clonotype was found once. CDR3 amino acids: CASSAMDIAYTEAFF. In nucleotides, the CDR3 is TGTGCCAGCAGTGCGATGGACATTGCTTACACTGAAGCTTTCTTT. The chain recombines TRBV28 with TRBJ1-1; perhaps TRBD1 as D (5 bases). V was shortened by 5 bases and J by 3 bases, with 16 bases between the two germline ends. This CDR3 contains 15 residues. CDR1 is MDHEN, CDR2 SYDVKM, per germline.

This chain uses TRBV7-2 with TRBJ1-1, with 11 bases identical to TRBD1. The CDR3 has 15 residues. The V gene's germline CDR1 is SGHTA and CDR2 FQGNSA. The V segment lost 3 bases and the J segment 4 bases; nucleotides outside the gene matches: 4. The CDR3 sequence is CASSFRDRGSTEAFF. The CDR3 bases are TGTGCCAGCAGCTTCAGGGACAGGGGGAGCACTGAAGCTTTCTTT.